The rows below give T cell receptor beta chains drawn from one sample of a study of cytomegalovirus exposure and HLA in healthy donors. Sequenced by immunoSEQ multiplex PCR; TCRdb stores in-frame clones only, minus some. The table shows about 150,000 clones, with 80% occurring only once. Sequenced sample: PBMCs. Every receptor here comes from a man aged 25 to 45 in good health and CMV-seropositive. The CDR3 runs from the conserved cysteine through the conserved F or W. The order of the fields is V gene, D gene, J gene, clone size, CDR3 length, CDR3 protein, CDR3 DNA. A D gene is named only where the DNA matches it firmly. For some rows the clone size is stated as once, few or many, or as a class when expanded; others skip it.

v_gene: TRBV29-1
d_gene: TRBD2
j_gene: TRBJ2-1
abundance: -
len: 12
CDR3aa: CSVPTGGREQFF
CDR3nt: TGCAGCGTCCCAACGGGGGGGCGGGAGCAGTTCTTC

v_gene: TRBV5-1
d_gene: TRBD1
j_gene: TRBJ1-2
abundance: -
len: 14
CDR3aa: CASSEVTGGNGYTF
CDR3nt: TGCGCCAGCAGCGAAGTGACAGGGGGCAATGGCTACACCTTC

v_gene: TRBV10-1
d_gene: TRBD2
j_gene: TRBJ2-5
abundance: -
len: 15
CDR3aa: CASSQTSGNLGEQYF
CDR3nt: TGCGCCAGCAGTCAGACTAGCGGGAACCTGGGGGAGCAGTACTTC

v_gene: TRBV5-1
d_gene: -
j_gene: TRBJ1-1
abundance: -
len: 15
CDR3aa: CASSSTDRRNTEAFF
CDR3nt: TGCGCCAGCAGCTCCACCGACAGGAGAAACACTGAAGCTTTCTTT

v_gene: TRBV7-3
d_gene: -
j_gene: TRBJ2-5
abundance: -
len: 14
CDR3aa: CASSPGSGQETQYF
CDR3nt: TGTGCCAGCAGCCCTGGCAGCGGACAAGAGACCCAGTACTTC

v_gene: TRBV15
d_gene: TRBD2
j_gene: TRBJ2-3
abundance: -
len: 16
CDR3aa: CATSRRTRIGTDTQYF
CDR3nt: TGTGCCACCAGTAGGCGGACTAGGATCGGCACAGATACGCAGTATTTT

v_gene: TRBV2
d_gene: -
j_gene: TRBJ2-2
abundance: -
len: 15
CDR3aa: CASSPDRRGHGELFF
CDR3nt: TGTGCCAGCAGTCCTGACAGGCGCGGGCACGGGGAGCTGTTTTTT

v_gene: TRBV7-2
d_gene: -
j_gene: TRBJ1-2
abundance: -
len: 13
CDR3aa: CASSLAGEGGYTF
CDR3nt: TGTGCCAGCAGCTTAGCAGGGGAGGGCGGCTACACCTTC

v_gene: TRBV9
d_gene: -
j_gene: TRBJ2-5
abundance: few
len: 14
CDR3aa: CASSSNPNQETQYF
CDR3nt: TGTGCCAGCAGCTCGAACCCTAACCAAGAGACCCAGTACTTC

v_gene: TRBV6-7
d_gene: -
j_gene: TRBJ1-6
abundance: -
len: 15
CDR3aa: CASSYSQGLNSPLHF
CDR3nt: TGTGCCAGCAGTTACTCGCAGGGGCTCAATTCACCCCTCCACTTT

v_gene: TRBV30
d_gene: -
j_gene: TRBJ1-1
abundance: -
len: 14
CDR3aa: CAWSVRGGNTEAFF
CDR3nt: TGTGCCTGGAGTGTTAGGGGTGGGAACACTGAAGCTTTCTTT

v_gene: TRBV27
d_gene: TRBD1
j_gene: TRBJ1-1
abundance: -
len: 17
CDR3aa: CASSPRDRGEPFTEAFF
CDR3nt: TGTGCCAGCAGTCCACGGGACAGAGGGGAACCTTTCACTGAAGCTTTCTTT

v_gene: TRBV2
d_gene: -
j_gene: TRBJ1-1
abundance: -
len: 13
CDR3aa: CASSVMWNTEAFF
CDR3nt: TGTGCCAGCAGCGTAATGTGGAACACTGAAGCTTTCTTT

v_gene: TRBV4-2
d_gene: -
j_gene: TRBJ1-4
abundance: -
len: 19
CDR3aa: CASSQEVSAGFATNEKLFF
CDR3nt: TGTGCCAGCAGCCAAGAAGTTTCAGCGGGGTTTGCAACTAATGAAAAACTGTTTTTT

v_gene: TRBV7-3
d_gene: -
j_gene: TRBJ2-5
abundance: -
len: 15
CDR3aa: CASSLTSIAPETQYF
CDR3nt: TGTGCCAGCAGCTTAACGTCGATTGCGCCAGAGACCCAGTACTTC